This is a list of T cell receptor beta chains from one sample in a study of T cells after yellow fever vaccination. TCRdb reprocessed the 5' RACE reads with MiXCR, giving one entry per CDR3 protein. The sample consists of approximately 130,000 distinct CDR3 sequences, roughly 15% of them appearing once. The specimen comprised CD8+ T cells sorted from PBMCs, sampled 5 days after the yellow fever booster vaccination. The receptors here all came from a man between 18 and 29 years old who received the YFV17D yellow fever vaccine. The CDR3 runs from the conserved cysteine through the conserved F or W. The order of the fields is V gene, J gene, D gene, clone size, CDR3 DNA, CDR3 protein. The D gene is left open where the match is weak. Only part of the rows carry a size: once, few, many, or a class if the clone is expanded.

V gene: TRBV6-5; J gene: TRBJ1-4; D gene: TRBD1; clone size: .; CDR3 DNA: TGTGCCAGCAGTTACGAAGGGGGCCAGGAAAAACTGTTTTTT; CDR3 protein: CASSYEGGQEKLFF
V gene: TRBV5-6; J gene: TRBJ1-4; D gene: .; clone size: .; CDR3 DNA: TGTGCCAGCAGACCCACAGGAATTAATGAAAAACTGTTTTTT; CDR3 protein: CASRPTGINEKLFF
V gene: TRBV12-3/TRBV12-4; J gene: TRBJ2-3; D gene: TRBD1; clone size: .; CDR3 DNA: TGTGCCAGCAGGGACAGGGAACAAGATACGCAGTATTTT; CDR3 protein: CASRDREQDTQYF
V gene: TRBV4-3; J gene: TRBJ2-1; D gene: TRBD1; clone size: many; CDR3 DNA: TGCGCCAGCAGCCCAGGGACAGGGGTTAATGAGCAGTTCTTC; CDR3 protein: CASSPGTGVNEQFF
V gene: TRBV6-5; J gene: TRBJ1-4; D gene: .; clone size: .; CDR3 DNA: TGTGCCAGCAGCCTACAGGGTAGGAGGGAAAAACTGTTTTTT; CDR3 protein: CASSLQGRREKLFF
V gene: TRBV7-2; J gene: TRBJ2-1; D gene: .; clone size: .; CDR3 DNA: TGTGCCAGCAGCTTAGTGCGCGGGGGCGAGCAGTTCTTC; CDR3 protein: CASSLVRGGEQFF
V gene: TRBV11-2; J gene: TRBJ2-3; D gene: .; clone size: .; CDR3 DNA: TGTGCCAGCAGCTTAGATCAACAGGGCAAGTATTTT; CDR3 protein: CASSLDQQGKYF
V gene: TRBV29-1; J gene: TRBJ1-3; D gene: .; clone size: .; CDR3 DNA: TGCAGCGTTGGTGTCGGTCGCTCTGGAAACACCATATATTTT; CDR3 protein: CSVGVGRSGNTIYF
V gene: TRBV7-2; J gene: TRBJ2-3; D gene: TRBD2; clone size: few; CDR3 DNA: TGTGCCAGCAGTCCGATCCTAGCGGGGGTGACAGATACGCAGTATTTT; CDR3 protein: CASSPILAGVTDTQYF
V gene: TRBV18; J gene: TRBJ2-7; D gene: .; clone size: .; CDR3 DNA: TGTGCCAGCTCACCTAGGACCTACGAGCAGTACTTC; CDR3 protein: CASSPRTYEQYF
V gene: TRBV6-6; J gene: TRBJ1-4; D gene: .; clone size: .; CDR3 DNA: TGTGCCAGCAGTTATGGCGAAAAACTGTTTTTT; CDR3 protein: CASSYGEKLFF
V gene: TRBV11-2; J gene: TRBJ2-1; D gene: TRBD2; clone size: few; CDR3 DNA: TGTGCCAGCAGCTTAGCGGGTGCGGGGGTCTACAATGAGCAGTTCTTC; CDR3 protein: CASSLAGAGVYNEQFF
V gene: TRBV11-2; J gene: TRBJ2-1; D gene: .; clone size: few; CDR3 DNA: TGTGCCAGCAGCTTAGGAATAGCTGGGGGAAATGAGCAGTTCTTC; CDR3 protein: CASSLGIAGGNEQFF
V gene: TRBV7-2; J gene: TRBJ2-7; D gene: TRBD1; clone size: few; CDR3 DNA: TGTGCCAGCAGCCCCCGACAGGGACCCTACGAGCAGTACTTC; CDR3 protein: CASSPRQGPYEQYF
V gene: TRBV13; J gene: TRBJ2-3; D gene: TRBD2; clone size: .; CDR3 DNA: TGTGCCAGCAGCTTTACCGAGGGGACTAGCGGGGGGCCGGGCACAGATACGCAGTATTTT; CDR3 protein: CASSFTEGTSGGPGTDTQYF
V gene: TRBV7-9; J gene: TRBJ2-7; D gene: .; clone size: few; CDR3 DNA: TGTGCCAGCGGACTTCAGTCATACGAGCAGTACTTC; CDR3 protein: CASGLQSYEQYF
V gene: TRBV6-2/TRBV6-3; J gene: TRBJ1-5; D gene: .; clone size: .; CDR3 DNA: TGTGCCAGCAAAGGGGGAAGCAATCAGCCCCAGCATTTT; CDR3 protein: CASKGGSNQPQHF
V gene: TRBV6-2/TRBV6-3; J gene: TRBJ1-1; D gene: .; clone size: few; CDR3 DNA: TGTGCCAGCCGCGAGGGGGGGAAGAACACTGAAGCTTTCTTT; CDR3 protein: CASREGGKNTEAFF
V gene: TRBV29-1; J gene: TRBJ2-5; D gene: TRBD2; clone size: few; CDR3 DNA: TGCAGCGTCGACCAAACTAGCGGGGGGTTCCAAGAGACCCAGTACTTC; CDR3 protein: CSVDQTSGGFQETQYF
V gene: TRBV4-2; J gene: TRBJ2-5; D gene: .; clone size: many; CDR3 DNA: TGTGCCAGCAGCCCTTACGGCAGGGATCAAGAGACCCAGTACTTC; CDR3 protein: CASSPYGRDQETQYF
V gene: TRBV2; J gene: TRBJ2-5; D gene: TRBD2; clone size: .; CDR3 DNA: TGTGCCAGCAGCCGACTAGCGGGGGGGAAGGAGACCCAGTACTTC; CDR3 protein: CASSRLAGGKETQYF
V gene: TRBV6-6; J gene: TRBJ2-6; D gene: .; clone size: few; CDR3 DNA: TGTGCCAGCAGGTTGGCGGCGGCCAGCTCTGGGGCCAACGTCCTGACTTTC; CDR3 protein: CASRLAAASSGANVLTF
V gene: TRBV2; J gene: TRBJ1-1; D gene: TRBD1; clone size: few; CDR3 DNA: TGTGCCAGCAGCCCCACACAGACAGGGGCGAACACTGAAGCTTTCTTT; CDR3 protein: CASSPTQTGANTEAFF
V gene: TRBV29-1; J gene: TRBJ1-2; D gene: TRBD1; clone size: .; CDR3 DNA: TGCAGCGTTGGACAGGGGGATGGCTACACCTTC; CDR3 protein: CSVGQGDGYTF
V gene: TRBV7-3; J gene: TRBJ2-3; D gene: .; clone size: few; CDR3 DNA: TGTGCCAGCAGCGCGTCGGGGGGCCCAGGAGATACGCAGTATTTT; CDR3 protein: CASSASGGPGDTQYF
V gene: TRBV27; J gene: TRBJ2-7; D gene: TRBD2; clone size: many; CDR3 DNA: TGTGCCAGCAGCCTTGGGACTAGCGGGGTGTACGAGCAGTACTTC; CDR3 protein: CASSLGTSGVYEQYF
V gene: TRBV19; J gene: TRBJ1-5; D gene: .; clone size: .; CDR3 DNA: TGTGCCAGTAGTGACGAGGGAGGCCAGCCCCAGCATTTT; CDR3 protein: CASSDEGGQPQHF
V gene: TRBV20-1; J gene: TRBJ2-1; D gene: .; clone size: .; CDR3 DNA: TGCAGTGCTAGAGACTATAGGATCTCATCAGTGCAGTTCTTC; CDR3 protein: CSARDYRISSVQFF